This TCR beta chain was recorded in a study of CD8 T cells in ankylosing spondylitis. Per germline, CDR1 SGHRS and CDR2 YFSETQ. V was shortened by 4 bases and J by 2 bases, with 19 bases between the two germline ends. The length of the CDR3 is 16 residues. TCRdb used MiXCR to reprocess the 5' RACE reads, holding one entry per CDR3 protein. The sample contains about 260,000 distinct CDR3 sequences, roughly 20% of which appear only once. V gene TRBV5-1 combines with J gene TRBJ2-7; a possible D gene is TRBD2 (5 bases). Sequencing used blood, either unsorted or a sorted T cell fraction (not recorded which). This clonotype originated in a male donor with ankylosing spondylitis or in good health (not recorded which). In DNA, the CDR3 is TGCGCCAGCAGCCCTGGCAGCCCCTCCGGGACCTACGAGCAGTACGTC. Translated, it gives CASSPGSPSGTYEQYV.